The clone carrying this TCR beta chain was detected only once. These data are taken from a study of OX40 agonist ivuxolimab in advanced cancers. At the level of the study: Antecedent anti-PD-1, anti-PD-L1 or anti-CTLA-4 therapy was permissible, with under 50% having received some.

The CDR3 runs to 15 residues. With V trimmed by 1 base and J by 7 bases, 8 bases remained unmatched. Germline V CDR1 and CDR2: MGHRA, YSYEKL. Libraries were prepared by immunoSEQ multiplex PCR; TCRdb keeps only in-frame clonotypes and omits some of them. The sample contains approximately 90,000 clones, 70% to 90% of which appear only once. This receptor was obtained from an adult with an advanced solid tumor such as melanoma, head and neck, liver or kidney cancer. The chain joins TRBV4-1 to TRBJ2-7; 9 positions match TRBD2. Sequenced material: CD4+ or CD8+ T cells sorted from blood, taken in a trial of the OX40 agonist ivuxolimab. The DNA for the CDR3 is TGCGCCAGCAGCCAAGGGCTAGCGGGATTTGAGGAGCAGTACTTC. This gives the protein CASSQGLAGFEEQYF.